In this sample, the clone carrying this TCR beta chain turned up many times. Its specificity is unknown. This sample is drawn from a study of identical twins. Unique molecular identifiers were present on cDNA, and template switching added a universal primer site. TCRdb processed the 5' RACE reads anew with MiXCR; each CDR3 protein has one entry. This table holds roughly 630,000 distinct CDR3 sequences, around 7.4% found once. Study findings and constraints: Donors were not followed over many years; analysis was cross-sectional.

V dropped 4 bases and J dropped 1 base, with 15 bases sitting between them. The CDR3 loop spans 16 amino acids. The germline V gene has CDR1 SGHKS and CDR2 YYEKEE (reference sequence). These same data were also listed under a study on yellow fever vaccine responses in identical twins.

Source material: PBMCs. The origin of this receptor is a woman between 18 and 29 years old in good health. The chain is built from TRBV5-5 and TRBJ1-5, with D unclear. Written as DNA, the CDR3 is TGTGCCAGCAGCGTAACCTCCGGGCTAAGCAATCAGCCCCAGCATTTT. Translation gives CASSVTSGLSNQPQHF. Looking up the rest from reference TRBV5-5 and TRBJ1-5 gives the full variable domain: DAGVTQSPTHLIKTRGQQVTLRCSPISGHKSVSWYQQVLGQGPQFIFQYYEKEERGRGNFPDRFSARQFPNYSSELNVNALLLGDSALYLCASSVTSGLSNQPQHFGDGTRLSIL.